The text below deals with one T cell receptor beta chain. These data originate in a study of PD-1 blockade in classical Hodgkin lymphoma. The time point was: newly diagnosed, previously untreated cHL patient sample. Magnetic negative selection of thawed PBMCs yielded the CD8+ T cells. Here immunoSEQ multiplex PCR was the method, and the copy in TCRdb shows in-frame clones only, minus some. The table has 10,000 or so clones, just over 85% seen once. The sequencing sample was made of CD8+ T cells from blood. This sequence originates from a human donor with classical Hodgkin lymphoma.

The CDR3 sequence: CASSQERNEQYF. CDR3 sequence (DNA): TGTGCCAGCAGCCAGGAGAGAAACGAGCAGTACTTC. The chain combines TRBV7-2 with TRBJ2-7, with no clear D. CDR1 and CDR2 from the germline V gene are SGHTA and FQGNSA. V dropped 5 bases and J dropped 5 bases, with 10 bases sitting between them. The length of the CDR3 is 12 residues. Combining the CDR3 with reference TRBV7-2 and TRBJ2-7 gives the whole variable domain GAGVSQSPSNKVTEKGKDVELRCDPISGHTALYWYRQSLGQGLEFLIYFQGNSAPDKSGLPSDRFSAERTGGSVSTLTIQRTQQEDSAVYLCASSQERNEQYFGPGTRLTVT.